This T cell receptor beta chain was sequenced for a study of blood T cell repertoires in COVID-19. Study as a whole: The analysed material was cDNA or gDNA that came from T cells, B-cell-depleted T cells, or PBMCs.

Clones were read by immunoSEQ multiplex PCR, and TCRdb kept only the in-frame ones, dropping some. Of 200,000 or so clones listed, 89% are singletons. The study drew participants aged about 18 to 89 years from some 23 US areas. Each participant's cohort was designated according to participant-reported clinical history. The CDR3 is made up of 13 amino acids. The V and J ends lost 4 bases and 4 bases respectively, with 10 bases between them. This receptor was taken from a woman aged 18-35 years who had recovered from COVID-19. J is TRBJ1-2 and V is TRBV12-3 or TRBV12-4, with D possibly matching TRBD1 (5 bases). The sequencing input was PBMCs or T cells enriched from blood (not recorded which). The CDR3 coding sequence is TGTGCCAGCAGTTACATCGGGGGCTATGGCTACACCTTC. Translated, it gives CASSYIGGYGYTF.